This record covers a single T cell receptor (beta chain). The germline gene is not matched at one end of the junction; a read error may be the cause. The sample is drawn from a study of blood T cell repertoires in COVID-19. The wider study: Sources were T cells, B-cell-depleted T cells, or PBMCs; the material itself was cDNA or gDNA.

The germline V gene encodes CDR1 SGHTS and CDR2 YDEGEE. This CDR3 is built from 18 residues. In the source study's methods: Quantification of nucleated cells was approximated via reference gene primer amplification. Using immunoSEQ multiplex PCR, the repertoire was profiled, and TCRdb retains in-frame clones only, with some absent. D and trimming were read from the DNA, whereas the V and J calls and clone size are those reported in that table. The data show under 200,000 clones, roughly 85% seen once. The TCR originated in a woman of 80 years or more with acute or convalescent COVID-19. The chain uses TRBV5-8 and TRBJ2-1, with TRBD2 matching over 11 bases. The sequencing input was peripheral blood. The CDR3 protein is CASILTGLAGSSYNEQFF. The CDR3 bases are TGTGCCAGCATCTTGACCGGACTAGCGGGCAGCTCCTACAATGAGCAGTTCTTC. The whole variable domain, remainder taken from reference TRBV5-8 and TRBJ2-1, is EAGVTQSPTHLIKTRGQQATLRCSPISGHTSVYWYQQALGLGLQFLLWYDEGEERNRGNFPPRFSGRQFPNYSSELNVNALELEDSALYLCASILTGLAGSSYNEQFFGPGTRLTVL.